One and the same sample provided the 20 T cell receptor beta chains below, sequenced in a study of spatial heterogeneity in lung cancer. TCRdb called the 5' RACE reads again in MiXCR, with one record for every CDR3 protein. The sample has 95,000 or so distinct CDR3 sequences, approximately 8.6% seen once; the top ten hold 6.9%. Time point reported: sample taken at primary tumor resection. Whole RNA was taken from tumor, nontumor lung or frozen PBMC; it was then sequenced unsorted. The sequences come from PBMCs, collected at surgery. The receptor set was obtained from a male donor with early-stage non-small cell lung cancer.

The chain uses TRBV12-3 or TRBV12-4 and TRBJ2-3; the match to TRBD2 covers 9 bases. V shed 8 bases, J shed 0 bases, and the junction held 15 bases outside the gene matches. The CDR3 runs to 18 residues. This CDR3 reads CASRAGLAGTTSTDTQYF. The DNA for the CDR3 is TGTGCCAGCCGAGCGGGGCTAGCGGGGACAACTAGCACAGATACGCAGTATTTT.

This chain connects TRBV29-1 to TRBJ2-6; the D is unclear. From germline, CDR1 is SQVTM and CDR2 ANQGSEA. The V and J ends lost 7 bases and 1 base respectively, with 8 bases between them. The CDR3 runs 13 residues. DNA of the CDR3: TGCAGCGCCATGGGTTCTGGGGCCAACGTCCTGACTTTC. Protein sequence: CSAMGSGANVLTF.

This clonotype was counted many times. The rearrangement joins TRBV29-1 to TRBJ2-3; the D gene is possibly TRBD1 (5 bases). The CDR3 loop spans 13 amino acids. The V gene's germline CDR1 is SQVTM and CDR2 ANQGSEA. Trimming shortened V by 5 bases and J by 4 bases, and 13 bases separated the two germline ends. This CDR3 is CSVKGQPPDTQYF. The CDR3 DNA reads TGCAGCGTTAAGGGGCAGCCCCCAGATACGCAGTATTTT.

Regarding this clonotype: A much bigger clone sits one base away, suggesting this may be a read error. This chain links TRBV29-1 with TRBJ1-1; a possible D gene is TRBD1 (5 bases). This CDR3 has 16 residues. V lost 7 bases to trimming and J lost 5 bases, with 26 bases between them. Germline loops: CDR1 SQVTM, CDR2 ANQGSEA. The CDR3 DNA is TGCAGCGCCGGGGACGCCAGCGGAGGATTGGGGACTGAAGCTTTCTTT. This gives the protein CSAGDASGGLGTEAFF. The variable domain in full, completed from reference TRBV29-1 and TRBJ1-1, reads SAVISQKPSRDICQRGTSLTIQCQVDSQVTMMFWYRQQPGQSLTLIATANQGSEATYESGFVIDKFPISRPNLTFSTLTVSNMSPEDSSIYLCSAGDASGGLGTEAFFGQGTRLTVV.

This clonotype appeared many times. The DNA of the CDR3 is TGTGCCAGCAGCCAAGCGCGAAGCGGGGGGGCGATCGAGCAGTTCTTC. As protein: CASSQARSGGAIEQFF. The rearrangement joins TRBV4-2 to TRBJ2-1; TRBD2 aligns across 10 bases. The V and J ends lost 1 base and 10 bases, in that order; junction bases with no gene match: 10. The CDR3 spans 16 residues. From germline, CDR1 is LGHNA and CDR2 YNFKEQ.

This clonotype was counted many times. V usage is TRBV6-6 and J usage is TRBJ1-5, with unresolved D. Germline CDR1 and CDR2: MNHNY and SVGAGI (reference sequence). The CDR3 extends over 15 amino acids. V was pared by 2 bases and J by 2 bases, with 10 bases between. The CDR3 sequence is CASSYKGLGNQPQHF. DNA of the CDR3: TGTGCCAGCAGTTACAAGGGATTGGGCAATCAGCCCCAGCATTTT.

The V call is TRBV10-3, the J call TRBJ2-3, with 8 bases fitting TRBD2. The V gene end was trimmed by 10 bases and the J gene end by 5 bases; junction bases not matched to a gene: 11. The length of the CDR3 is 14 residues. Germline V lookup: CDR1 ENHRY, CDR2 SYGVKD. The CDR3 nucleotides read TGTGCCACCGCGGGACTAGGCGGGGGAGATACGCAGTATTTT. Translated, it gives CATAGLGGGDTQYF.

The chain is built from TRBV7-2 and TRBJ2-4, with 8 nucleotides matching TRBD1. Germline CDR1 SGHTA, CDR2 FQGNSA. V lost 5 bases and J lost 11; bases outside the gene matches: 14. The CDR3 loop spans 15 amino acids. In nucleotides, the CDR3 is TGTGCCAGCAGCGAGGACAGATCGACAGGGGCCGTTCAGTACTTC. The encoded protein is CASSEDRSTGAVQYF.

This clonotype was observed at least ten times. CDR3 region: CASSQDKHPLTDTQYF. The CDR3 nucleotides read TGTGCCAGCAGCCAAGATAAACACCCGCTCACAGATACGCAGTATTTT. The chain joins TRBV14 to TRBJ2-3; D not resolved. The CDR3 runs 16 residues. Looked up from germline, CDR1 is SGHDN and CDR2 is FVKESK. Trimming pared 0 bases from V and 2 bases from J, leaving 12 bases between.

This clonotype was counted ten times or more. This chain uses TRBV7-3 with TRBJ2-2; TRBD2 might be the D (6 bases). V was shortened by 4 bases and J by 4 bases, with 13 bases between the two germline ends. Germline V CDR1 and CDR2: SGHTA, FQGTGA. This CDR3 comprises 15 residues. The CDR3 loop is CASSSSGTPTGELFF. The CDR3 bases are TGTGCCAGCAGCTCTTCCGGGACTCCCACCGGGGAGCTGTTTTTT.

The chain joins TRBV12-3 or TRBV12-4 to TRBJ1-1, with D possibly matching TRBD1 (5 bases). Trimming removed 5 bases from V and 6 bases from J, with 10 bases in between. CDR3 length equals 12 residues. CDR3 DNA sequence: TGTGCCAGCAGTCTATCGGGACCTGAAGCTTTCTTT. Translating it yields CASSLSGPEAFF.

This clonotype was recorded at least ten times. The CDR3 sequence is CSAERLAANTGELFF. The CDR3 DNA reads as TGCAGTGCCGAGAGACTAGCGGCAAACACCGGGGAGCTGTTTTTT. The J gene is TRBJ2-2, the V gene TRBV20-1; the match to TRBD2 covers 9 bases. With 6 bases clipped from V and 2 bases from J, the junction kept 7 bases outside the gene matches. The CDR3 covers 15 residues. Germline V CDR1 and CDR2: DFQATT, SNEGSKA (reference sequence).

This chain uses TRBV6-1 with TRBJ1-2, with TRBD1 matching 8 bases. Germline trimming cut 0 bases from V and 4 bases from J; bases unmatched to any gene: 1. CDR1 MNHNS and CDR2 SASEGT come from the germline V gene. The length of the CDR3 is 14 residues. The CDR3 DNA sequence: TGTGCCAGCAGTGAAGCGGACAGGGTCTATGGCTACACCTTC. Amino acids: CASSEADRVYGYTF.

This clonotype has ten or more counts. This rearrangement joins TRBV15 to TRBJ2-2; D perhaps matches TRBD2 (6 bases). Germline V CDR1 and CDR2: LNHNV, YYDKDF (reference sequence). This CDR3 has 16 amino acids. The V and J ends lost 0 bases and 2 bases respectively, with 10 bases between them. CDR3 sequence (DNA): TGTGCCACCAGCAGAGATCTGGGGGGAAACACCGGGGAGCTGTTTTTT. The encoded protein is CATSRDLGGNTGELFF.

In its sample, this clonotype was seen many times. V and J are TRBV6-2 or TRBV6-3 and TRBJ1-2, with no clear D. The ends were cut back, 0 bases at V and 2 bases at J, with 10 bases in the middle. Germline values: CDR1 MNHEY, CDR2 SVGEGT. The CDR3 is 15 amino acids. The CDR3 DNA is TGTGCCAGCAGTTACTCGACCAGGATGAACTATGGCTACACCTTC. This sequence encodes CASSYSTRMNYGYTF.

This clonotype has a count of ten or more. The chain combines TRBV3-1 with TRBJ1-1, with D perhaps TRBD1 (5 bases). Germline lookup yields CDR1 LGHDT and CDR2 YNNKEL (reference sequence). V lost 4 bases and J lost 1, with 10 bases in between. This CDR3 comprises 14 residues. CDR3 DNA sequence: TGTGCCAGCAGCCGGGTCAGGGAGAACACTGAAGCTTTCTTT. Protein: CASSRVRENTEAFF.

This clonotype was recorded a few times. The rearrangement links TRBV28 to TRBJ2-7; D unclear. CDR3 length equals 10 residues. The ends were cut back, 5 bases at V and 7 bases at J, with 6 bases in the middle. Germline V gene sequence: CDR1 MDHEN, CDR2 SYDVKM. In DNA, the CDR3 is TGTGCCAGCAGTACCCGGGAGCAGTACTTC. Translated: CASSTREQYF.

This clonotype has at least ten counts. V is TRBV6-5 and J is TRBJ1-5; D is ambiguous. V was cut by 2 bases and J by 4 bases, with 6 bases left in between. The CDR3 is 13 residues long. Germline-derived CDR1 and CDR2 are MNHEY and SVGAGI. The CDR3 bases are TGTGCCAGCAGTTACGACGGTAATCAGCCCCAGCATTTT. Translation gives CASSYDGNQPQHF.

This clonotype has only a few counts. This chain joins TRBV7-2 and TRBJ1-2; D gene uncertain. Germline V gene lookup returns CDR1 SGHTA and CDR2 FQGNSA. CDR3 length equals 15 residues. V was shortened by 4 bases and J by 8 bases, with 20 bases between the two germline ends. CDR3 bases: TGTGCCAGCAGCTCCCCGGCGGTCTCCACGGGAGGCTACACCTTC. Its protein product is CASSSPAVSTGGYTF. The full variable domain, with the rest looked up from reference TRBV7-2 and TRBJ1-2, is GAGVSQSPSNKVTEKGKDVELRCDPISGHTALYWYRQSLGQGLEFLIYFQGNSAPDKSGLPSDRFSAERTGGSVSTLTIQRTQQEDSAVYLCASSSPAVSTGGYTFGSGTRLTVV.

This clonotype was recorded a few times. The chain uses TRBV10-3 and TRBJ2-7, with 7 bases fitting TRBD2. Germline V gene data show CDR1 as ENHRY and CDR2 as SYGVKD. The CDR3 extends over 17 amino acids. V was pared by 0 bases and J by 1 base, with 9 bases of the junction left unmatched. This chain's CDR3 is CAISESVGLAASYEQYF. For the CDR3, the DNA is TGTGCCATCAGTGAGTCGGTGGGGCTAGCGGCTTCCTACGAGCAGTACTTC.